Each of the 20 T cell receptor beta chains below was sequenced from the same sample in a study of blood T cell repertoires in COVID-19. Here immunoSEQ multiplex PCR was the method, and the copy in TCRdb shows in-frame clones only, minus some. Of about 270,000 clones in the sample, more than 70% were seen once. The sample comprised peripheral blood. These receptors all stem from a man of 80 years or more with acute or convalescent COVID-19.

The chain joins TRBV5-1 to TRBJ2-1; 16 bases line up with TRBD2. Germline trimming cut 4 bases from V and 0 bases from J; bases unmatched to any gene: 4. The CDR3 totals 18 residues. Germline V gives CDR1 SGHRS, CDR2 YFSETQ. The CDR3 spells CASSQGLAGGPSYNEQFF. The CDR3 bases are TGCGCCAGCAGCCAGGGACTAGCGGGAGGGCCCTCCTACAATGAGCAGTTCTTC.

This chain connects TRBV18 to TRBJ2-5, with 9 bases matching TRBD1. Germline lookup yields CDR1 KGHSH and CDR2 LQKENI. Trimming took 5 bases from V and 9 from J; bases not matched to a gene: 7. This CDR3 comprises 13 residues. CDR3: CASSSGQGGAQYF. Written as DNA, the CDR3 is TGTGCCAGCTCATCGGGACAGGGTGGGGCCCAGTACTTC. Variable domain in full (rest from reference TRBV18 and TRBJ2-5): NAGVMQNPRHLVRRRGQEARLRCSPMKGHSHVYWYRQLPEEGLKFMVYLQKENIIDESGMPKERFSAEFPKEGPSILRIQQVVRGDSAAYFCASSSGQGGAQYFGPGTRLLVL.

The chain employs TRBV2 and TRBJ1-5, with a weak D call TRBD1 (5 bases). V was shortened by 11 bases and J by 7 bases, with 18 bases between the two germline ends. The CDR3 runs to 13 residues. The germline V gene has CDR1 SNHLY and CDR2 FYNNEI. In DNA form, the CDR3 reads TGTGCCGGGGGGACGGGAGGGAGGCAGCCCCAGCATTTT. Protein product: CAGGTGGRQPQHF.

The chain uses TRBV7-2 and TRBJ2-3; D gene unclear. The V gene's germline CDR1 is SGHTA and CDR2 FQGNSA. This CDR3 contains 13 residues. V dropped 2 bases and J dropped 5 bases, with 8 bases sitting between them. CDR3 loop: CASSLNFRDTQYF. CDR3 sequence (DNA): TGTGCCAGCAGCTTAAATTTCCGAGATACGCAGTATTTT.

The count of this clone is one. V gene TRBV18 combines with J gene TRBJ2-7, with D perhaps matching TRBD1 (6 bases). V dropped 2 bases and J dropped 4 bases, with 15 bases sitting between them. Germline-derived CDR1 and CDR2 are KGHSH and LQKENI. This CDR3 contains 15 residues. CDR3 DNA sequence: TGTGCCAGCTCACCATTGTCAGGACAGCGATACGAGCAGTACTTC. Translated, it gives CASSPLSGQRYEQYF. The variable domain in full, completed from reference TRBV18 and TRBJ2-7, reads NAGVMQNPRHLVRRRGQEARLRCSPMKGHSHVYWYRQLPEEGLKFMVYLQKENIIDESGMPKERFSAEFPKEGPSILRIQQVVRGDSAAYFCASSPLSGQRYEQYFGPGTRLTVT.

This clone was observed a single time. The rearrangement uses TRBV28 and TRBJ1-4; D ambiguous. Germline assignment: CDR1 MDHEN and CDR2 SYDVKM. Trimming shortened V by 2 bases and J by 5 bases, and 12 bases separated the two germline ends. This CDR3 contains 15 residues. For the CDR3, the DNA is TGTGCCAGCAGTTTACGCCTCAGCGAGAATGAAAAACTGTTTTTT. Its translation: CASSLRLSENEKLFF.

This sequence joins TRBV21-1 and TRBJ1-3; the DNA was not compared with TRBD1, the D call given in the table. TRBV21-1 is a listed pseudogene. CDR3 length: 16 amino acids. The CDR3, as DNA: TGTGCCAGCAGCGCGTACGACAGGGGGCCTGGAAACACCATATATTTT. As protein: CASSAYDRGPGNTIYF.

The CDR3 bases are TGTGCCAGCAGCTTAGACTTCGGGGGGTCGGGCGAGACCCAGTACTTC. It encodes CASSLDFGGSGETQYF. The chain has TRBV7-6 and TRBJ2-5, with 7 bases lining up with TRBD2. The germline gives CDR1 SGHVS, CDR2 FNYEAQ. This CDR3 comprises 16 residues. V shed 1 base, J shed 5 bases, and the junction held 10 bases outside the gene matches.

In its sample, this clone was seen a few times. The V gene is TRBV2, the J gene TRBJ1-6; 9 nucleotides line up with TRBD1. The V gene's germline CDR1 is SNHLY and CDR2 FYNNEI. The trim removed 6 bases at V and 7 bases at J, leaving 7 bases unmatched. This CDR3 is 15 amino acids long. CDR3: CASRETGTGNSPLHF. CDR3 nucleotide sequence: TGTGCCAGCAGGGAGACCGGGACAGGGAATTCACCCCTCCACTTT.

The chain links TRBV30 to TRBJ2-1; 8 bases are a match to TRBD1. Germline trimming cut 0 bases from V and 4 bases from J; bases unmatched to any gene: 5. In germline, CDR1 is GTSNPN, CDR2 SVGIG (reference sequence). The length of the CDR3 is 15 residues. This CDR3 is CAWSVLGTGYNEQFF. CDR3 in DNA: TGTGCCTGGAGTGTACTCGGGACAGGTTACAATGAGCAGTTCTTC.

The rearrangement joins TRBV7-9 to TRBJ1-4; D possibly corresponds to TRBD1 (5 bases). The CDR3 extends over 14 amino acids. V lost 5 bases, J lost 7 bases, and 14 bases lay in between. Germline V gene lookup returns CDR1 SEHNR and CDR2 FQNEAQ (reference sequence). Here the CDR3 reads CASSLNQGSEKLFF. The CDR3 DNA sequence: TGTGCCAGCAGCCTTAATCAGGGTAGTGAAAAACTGTTTTTT.

The chain couples TRBV5-6 to TRBJ2-1, with D unclear. Germline loops: CDR1 SGHDT, CDR2 YYEEEE. The V end lost 0 bases, the J end lost 7 bases, and 8 bases lay between the germline ends. This CDR3 has 13 amino acids. In DNA, the CDR3 is TGTGCCAGCAGCTTGGGGGCGCGTAATGAGCAGTTCTTC. This sequence encodes CASSLGARNEQFF. Full variable domain (missing parts from reference TRBV5-6 and TRBJ2-1): DAGVTQSPTHLIKTRGQQVTLRCSPKSGHDTVSWYQQALGQGPQFIFQYYEEEERQRGNFPDRFSGHQFPNYSSELNVNALLLGDSALYLCASSLGARNEQFFGPGTRLTVL.

This sequence joins TRBV18 and TRBJ1-4, with TRBD1 identical over 10 bases. CDR1 and CDR2 (germline): KGHSH, LQKENI. V lost 2 bases, J lost 6 bases, and 6 bases stayed unmatched. CDR3 length: 16 amino acids. The CDR3 bases are TGTGCCAGCTCACCATCTAGACAGGGGGCGCATGAAAAACTGTTTTTT. Translated, it gives CASSPSRQGAHEKLFF. Using reference TRBV18 and TRBJ1-4 for the parts outside the CDR3, the full variable domain is NAGVMQNPRHLVRRRGQEARLRCSPMKGHSHVYWYRQLPEEGLKFMVYLQKENIIDESGMPKERFSAEFPKEGPSILRIQQVVRGDSAAYFCASSPSRQGAHEKLFFGSGTQLSVL.

The chain joins TRBV7-2 to TRBJ1-2; no clear D. Trimming removed 3 bases at V and 2 bases at J, with 7 bases between. Germline-derived CDR1 and CDR2 are SGHTA and FQGNSA. The CDR3 extends over 13 amino acids. CDR3 sequence: CASSFLANYGYTF. CDR3 in DNA: TGTGCCAGCAGCTTCTTAGCAAACTATGGCTACACCTTC.

This chain links TRBV5-4 with TRBJ2-5, with 10 bases lining up with TRBD2. Germline values: CDR1 SGHNT, CDR2 YYREEE (reference sequence). Trimming took 4 bases from V and 3 from J; bases not matched to a gene: 3. The CDR3 contains 14 residues. The CDR3 reads CASSGTSAEETQYF. CDR3 coding DNA: TGTGCCAGCAGCGGGACTAGCGCCGAAGAGACCCAGTACTTC.

The chain has TRBV28 and TRBJ2-3; 9 bases fit TRBD2. V gave up 9 bases and J gave up 1 base; unmatched junction bases: 2. CDR1 and CDR2 (germline): MDHEN, SYDVKM. The CDR3 contains 13 residues. The CDR3 loop reads CASIAGGTDTQYF. CDR3 sequence (DNA): TGTGCCAGTATAGCGGGGGGCACAGATACGCAGTATTTT.

The rearrangement joins TRBV7-9 to TRBJ2-3; 10 nucleotides align to TRBD2. V trimming: 0 bases; J trimming: 1 base; junction bases outside the gene matches: 4. Germline lookup yields CDR1 SEHNR and CDR2 FQNEAQ (reference sequence). The CDR3 is 17 amino acids. The CDR3 coding sequence is TGTGCCAGCAGCTTAGCCTCCGGGACTAGCGGCACAGATACGCAGTATTTT. The encoded protein is CASSLASGTSGTDTQYF.

CDR3 sequence (DNA): TGTGCCAGCTCACGAGAACAGGAGACCTACGAGCAGTACTTC. It codes for CASSREQETYEQYF. The chain combines TRBV18 with TRBJ2-7; a possible D gene is TRBD1 (5 bases). Trimming pared 4 bases from V and 2 bases from J, leaving 12 bases between. Germline V CDR1 and CDR2: KGHSH, LQKENI. The CDR3 has 14 residues.

This chain uses TRBV11-1 with TRBJ2-3; TRBD2 matches at 11 bases. Germline V gene data show CDR1 as SGHAT and CDR2 as FQDESV (reference sequence). This CDR3 comprises 16 residues. V was pared by 2 bases and J by 1 base, with 2 bases of the junction left unmatched. The CDR3 DNA reads TGTGCCAGCAGCTTATCTAGCGGGGGGCGCACAGATACGCAGTATTTT. Translating it yields CASSLSSGGRTDTQYF.

This clone is a singleton in its sample. This rearrangement joins TRBV27 to TRBJ2-3; 9 bases fit TRBD2. The junction had 6 bases not matched to a gene; V was cut back by 4 bases and J by 4 bases. Germline V gives CDR1 MNHEY, CDR2 SMNVEV (reference sequence). This CDR3 comprises 15 residues. CDR3 sequence: CASSSLAGNADTQYF. The CDR3 DNA reads TGTGCCAGCAGTTCGCTAGCGGGAAATGCAGATACGCAGTATTTT.